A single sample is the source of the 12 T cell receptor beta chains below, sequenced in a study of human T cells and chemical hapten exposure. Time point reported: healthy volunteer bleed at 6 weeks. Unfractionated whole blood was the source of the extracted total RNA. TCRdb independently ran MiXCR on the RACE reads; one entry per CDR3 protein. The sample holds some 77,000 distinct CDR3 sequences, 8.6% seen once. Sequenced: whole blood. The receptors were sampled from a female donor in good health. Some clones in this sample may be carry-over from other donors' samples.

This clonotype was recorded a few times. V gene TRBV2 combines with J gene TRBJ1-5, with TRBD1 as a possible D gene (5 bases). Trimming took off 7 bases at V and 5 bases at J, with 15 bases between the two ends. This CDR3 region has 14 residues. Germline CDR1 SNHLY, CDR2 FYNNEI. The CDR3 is CASKGREGDQPQHF. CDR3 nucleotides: TGTGCCAGCAAGGGGAGGGAAGGTGATCAGCCCCAGCATTTT.

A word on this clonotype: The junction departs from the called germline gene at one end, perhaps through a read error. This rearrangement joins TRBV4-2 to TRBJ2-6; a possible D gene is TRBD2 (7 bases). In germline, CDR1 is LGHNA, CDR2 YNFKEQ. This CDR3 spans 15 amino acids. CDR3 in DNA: TGTGTCAGCAGCGAGAAAGGCGGCGGGGGCCGGGTCCTGACTTTC. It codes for CVSSEKGGGGRVLTF.

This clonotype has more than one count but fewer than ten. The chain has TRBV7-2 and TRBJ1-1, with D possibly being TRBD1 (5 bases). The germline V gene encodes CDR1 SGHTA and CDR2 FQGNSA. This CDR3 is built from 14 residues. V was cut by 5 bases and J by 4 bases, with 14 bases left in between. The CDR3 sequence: CASSRGVGSTEAFF. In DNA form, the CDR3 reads TGTGCCAGCAGCAGAGGGGTCGGTTCCACTGAAGCTTTCTTT.

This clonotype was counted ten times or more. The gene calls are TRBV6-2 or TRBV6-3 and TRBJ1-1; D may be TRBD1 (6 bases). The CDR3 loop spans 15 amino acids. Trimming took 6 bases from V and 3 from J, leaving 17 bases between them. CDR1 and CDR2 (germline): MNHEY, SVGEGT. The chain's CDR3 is CASSPQGKEYTEAFF. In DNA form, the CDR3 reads TGTGCCAGCAGCCCACAGGGTAAGGAGTACACTGAAGCTTTCTTT.

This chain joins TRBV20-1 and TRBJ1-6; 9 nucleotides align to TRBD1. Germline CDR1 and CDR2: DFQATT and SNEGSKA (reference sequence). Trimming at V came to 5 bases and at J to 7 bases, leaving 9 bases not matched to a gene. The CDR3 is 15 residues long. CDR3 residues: CSAPRRQGGNSPLHF. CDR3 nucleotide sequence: TGCAGTGCTCCCCGACGACAGGGGGGAAATTCACCCCTCCACTTT.

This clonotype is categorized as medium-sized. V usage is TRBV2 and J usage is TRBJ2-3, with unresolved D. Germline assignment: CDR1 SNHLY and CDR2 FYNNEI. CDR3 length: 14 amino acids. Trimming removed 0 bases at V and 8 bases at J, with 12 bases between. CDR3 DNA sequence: TGTGCCAGCAGTGAAGCAAACTCTATGACTACGCAGTATTTT. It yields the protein CASSEANSMTTQYF.

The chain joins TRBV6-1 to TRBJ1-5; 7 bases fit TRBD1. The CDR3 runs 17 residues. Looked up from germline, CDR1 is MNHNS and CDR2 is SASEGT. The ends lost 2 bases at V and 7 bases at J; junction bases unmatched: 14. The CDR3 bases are TGTGCCAGCAGTGAAAAGATCGGCAGGGGGAGGGGGCAGCCCCAGCATTTT. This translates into CASSEKIGRGRGQPQHF.

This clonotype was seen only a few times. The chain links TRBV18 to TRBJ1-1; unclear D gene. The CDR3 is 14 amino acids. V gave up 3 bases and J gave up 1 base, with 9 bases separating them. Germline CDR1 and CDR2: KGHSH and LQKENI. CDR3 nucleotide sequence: TGTGCCAGCTCACCCGTGGGGTCGAACACTGAAGCTTTCTTT. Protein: CASSPVGSNTEAFF.

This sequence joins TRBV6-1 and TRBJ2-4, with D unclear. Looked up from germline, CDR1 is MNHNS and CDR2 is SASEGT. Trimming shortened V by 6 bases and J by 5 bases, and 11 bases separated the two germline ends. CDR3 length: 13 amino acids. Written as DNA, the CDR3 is TGTGCCAGCAGGTCGGTTCAGGAAAACATTCAGTACTTC. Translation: CASRSVQENIQYF.

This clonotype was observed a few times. The CDR3 loop reads CSARDLSGLAGENIQYF. The CDR3 DNA sequence: TGCAGTGCTAGAGATCTGTCTGGACTAGCGGGGGAAAACATTCAGTACTTC. This chain joins TRBV20-1 and TRBJ2-4, with 13 bases lining up with TRBD2. V shed 0 bases and J 5 bases; nucleotides not matched to a gene: 7. The length of the CDR3 is 17 residues. Germline V CDR1 and CDR2: DFQATT, SNEGSKA (reference sequence).

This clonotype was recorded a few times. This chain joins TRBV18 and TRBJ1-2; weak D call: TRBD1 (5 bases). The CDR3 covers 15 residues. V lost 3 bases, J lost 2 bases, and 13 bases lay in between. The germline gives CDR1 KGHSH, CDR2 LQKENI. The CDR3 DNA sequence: TGTGCCAGCTCACCGACAGAACAAGCCAACTATGGCTACACCTTC. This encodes CASSPTEQANYGYTF.

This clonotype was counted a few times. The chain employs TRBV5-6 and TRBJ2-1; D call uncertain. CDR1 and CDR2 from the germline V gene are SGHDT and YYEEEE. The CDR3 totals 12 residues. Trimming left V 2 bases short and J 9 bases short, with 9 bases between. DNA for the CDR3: TGTGCCAGCAGCTTCGCTTTTGGTGAGCAGTTCTTC. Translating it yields CASSFAFGEQFF.